This TCR beta chain was sequenced for a study of cytomegalovirus exposure and HLA in healthy donors. The germline V gene has CDR1 SGDLS and CDR2 YYNGEE. Germline trimming cut 5 bases from V and 4 bases from J; bases unmatched to any gene: 2. The CDR3 consists of 14 residues. About this clone: Its specificity is not known.

General study points: It was only CMV serostatus that was available as immune exposure information.

A multiplex PCR was run with 60 Vbeta primers and 13 Jbeta primers. Here immunoSEQ multiplex PCR was the method, and the copy in TCRdb shows in-frame clones only, minus some. The data show 150,000 to 200,000 clones, around 81% seen once. The sequence derives from a woman under 40 in good health and CMV-seronegative. The chain couples TRBV9 to TRBJ2-2, with 10 nucleotides matching TRBD1. What was sequenced was PBMCs. CDR3 protein: CASRGQGVTGELFF. DNA for the CDR3: TGTGCCAGCAGAGGACAGGGGGTCACCGGGGAGCTGTTTTTT.